One T cell receptor beta chain is described in this entry. The antigen remains undetermined. One junction end does not reproduce the germline sequence, and a read error may be involved. The data stem from a study of identical twins. The CDR3 totals 16 residues. CDR1 is DFQATT, CDR2 SNEGSKA, per germline (reference sequence). Study-wide results and limits: Weaker excess twin sharing was seen among beta out-of-frame sequences. Abundant beta clonotypes from cord blood had fewer insertions, unlike memory repertoires, which showed none. Partly confounded zero-insertion analyses could result from invariant MAIT and iNKT cells.

cDNA molecules carried unique molecular identifiers, and template switching added a universal primer site. TCRdb reanalysed the 5' RACE reads using MiXCR and keeps one entry per CDR3 protein. The sample yields about 200,000 distinct CDR3 sequences, under 10% seen once. The sample also formed part of further work on yellow fever vaccine responses in identical twins.

The chain has TRBV20-1 and TRBJ2-1, with 11 positions matching TRBD2. Source material: memory (CD45RO+) T cells sorted from blood. The sequence was obtained from a woman under 30 in good health. CDR3 region: CCARDATSGNYNEQFF. DNA of the CDR3: TGCTGTGCTAGAGATGCGACTAGCGGGAACTACAATGAGCAGTTCTTC.